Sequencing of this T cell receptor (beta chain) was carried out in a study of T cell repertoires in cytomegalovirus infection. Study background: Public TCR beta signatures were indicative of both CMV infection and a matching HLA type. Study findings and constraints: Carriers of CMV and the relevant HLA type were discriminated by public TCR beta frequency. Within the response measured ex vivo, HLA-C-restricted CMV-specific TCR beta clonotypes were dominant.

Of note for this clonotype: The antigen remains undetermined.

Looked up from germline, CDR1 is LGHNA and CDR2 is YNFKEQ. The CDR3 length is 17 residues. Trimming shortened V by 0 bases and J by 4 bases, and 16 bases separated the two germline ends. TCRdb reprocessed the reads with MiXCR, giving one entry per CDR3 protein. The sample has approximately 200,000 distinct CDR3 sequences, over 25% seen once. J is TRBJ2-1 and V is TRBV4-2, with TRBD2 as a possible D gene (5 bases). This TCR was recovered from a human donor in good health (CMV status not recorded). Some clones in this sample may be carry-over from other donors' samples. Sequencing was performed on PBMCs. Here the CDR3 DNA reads TGTGCCAGCAGCCAAGATCGGGTAGGGAGAAGTTACAATGAGCAGTTCTTC. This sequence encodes CASSQDRVGRSYNEQFF.